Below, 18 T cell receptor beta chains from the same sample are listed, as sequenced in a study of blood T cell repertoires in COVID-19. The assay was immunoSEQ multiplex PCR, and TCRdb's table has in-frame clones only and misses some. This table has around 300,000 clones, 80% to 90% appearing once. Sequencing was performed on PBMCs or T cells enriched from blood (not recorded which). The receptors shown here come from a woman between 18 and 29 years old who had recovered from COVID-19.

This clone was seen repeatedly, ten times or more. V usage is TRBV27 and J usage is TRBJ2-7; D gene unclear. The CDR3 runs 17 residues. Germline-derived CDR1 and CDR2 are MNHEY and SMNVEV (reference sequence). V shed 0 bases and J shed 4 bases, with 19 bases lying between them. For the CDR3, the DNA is TGTGCCAGCAGTTTATCGAGTGCGGCAGCCCTTTGGTACGAGCAGTACTTC. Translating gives CASSLSSAAALWYEQYF.

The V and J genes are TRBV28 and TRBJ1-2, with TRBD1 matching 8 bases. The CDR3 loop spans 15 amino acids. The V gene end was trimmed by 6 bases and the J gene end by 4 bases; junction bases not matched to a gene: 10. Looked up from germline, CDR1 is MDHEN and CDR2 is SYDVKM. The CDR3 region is CASSLIGQGTYGYTF. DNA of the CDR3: TGTGCCAGCAGCCTTATCGGACAGGGCACCTATGGCTACACCTTC.

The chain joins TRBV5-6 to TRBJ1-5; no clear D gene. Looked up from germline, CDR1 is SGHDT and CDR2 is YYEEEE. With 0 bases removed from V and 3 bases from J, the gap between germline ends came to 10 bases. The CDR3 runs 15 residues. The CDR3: CASSLGFGLNQPQHF. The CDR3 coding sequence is TGTGCCAGCAGCTTGGGATTTGGCCTCAATCAGCCCCAGCATTTT.

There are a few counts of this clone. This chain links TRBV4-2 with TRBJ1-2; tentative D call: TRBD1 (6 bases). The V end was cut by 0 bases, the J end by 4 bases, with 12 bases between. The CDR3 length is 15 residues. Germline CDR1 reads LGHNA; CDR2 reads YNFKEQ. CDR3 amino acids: CASSQEPTGSYGYTF. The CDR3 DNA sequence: TGTGCCAGCAGCCAAGAACCGACAGGTTCCTATGGCTACACCTTC.

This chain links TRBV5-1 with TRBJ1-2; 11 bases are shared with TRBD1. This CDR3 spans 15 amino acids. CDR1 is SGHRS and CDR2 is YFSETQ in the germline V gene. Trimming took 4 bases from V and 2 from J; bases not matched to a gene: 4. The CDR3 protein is CASSTGTGGNYGYTF. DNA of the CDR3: TGCGCCAGCAGCACGGGGACAGGGGGGAACTATGGCTACACCTTC.

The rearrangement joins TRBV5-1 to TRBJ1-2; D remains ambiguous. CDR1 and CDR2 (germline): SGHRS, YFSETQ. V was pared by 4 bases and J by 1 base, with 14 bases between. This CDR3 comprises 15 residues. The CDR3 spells CASSPAVGSNYGYTF. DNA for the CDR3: TGCGCCAGCAGCCCGGCGGTAGGGAGTAACTATGGCTACACCTTC.

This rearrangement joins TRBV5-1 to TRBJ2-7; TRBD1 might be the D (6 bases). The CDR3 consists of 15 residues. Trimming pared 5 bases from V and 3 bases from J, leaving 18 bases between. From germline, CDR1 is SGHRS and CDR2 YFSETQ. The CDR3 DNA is TGCGCCAGCAGTTCCCATCGGGACACCTTCTACGAGCAGTACTTC. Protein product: CASSSHRDTFYEQYF.

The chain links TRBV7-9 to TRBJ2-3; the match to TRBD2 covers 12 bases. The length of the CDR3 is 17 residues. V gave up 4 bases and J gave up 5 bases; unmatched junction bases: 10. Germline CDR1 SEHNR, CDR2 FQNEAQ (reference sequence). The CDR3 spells CASSSGLAGHTIDTQYF. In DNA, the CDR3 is TGTGCCAGCAGCTCCGGACTAGCGGGGCACACCATAGATACGCAGTATTTT.

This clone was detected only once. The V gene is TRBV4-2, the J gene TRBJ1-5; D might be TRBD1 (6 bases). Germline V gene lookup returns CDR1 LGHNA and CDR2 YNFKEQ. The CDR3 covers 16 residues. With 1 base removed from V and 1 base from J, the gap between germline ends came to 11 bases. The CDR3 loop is CASSQVSGASNQPQHF. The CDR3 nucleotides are TGTGCCAGCAGCCAAGTCTCAGGGGCGAGCAATCAGCCCCAGCATTTT.

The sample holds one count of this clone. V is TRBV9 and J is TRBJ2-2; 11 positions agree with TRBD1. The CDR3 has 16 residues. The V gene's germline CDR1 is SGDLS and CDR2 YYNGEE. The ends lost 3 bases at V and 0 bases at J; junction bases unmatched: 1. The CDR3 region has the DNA TGTGCCAGCAGCGAGGGACAGGGGGCGAACACCGGGGAGCTGTTTTTT. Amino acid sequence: CASSEGQGANTGELFF.

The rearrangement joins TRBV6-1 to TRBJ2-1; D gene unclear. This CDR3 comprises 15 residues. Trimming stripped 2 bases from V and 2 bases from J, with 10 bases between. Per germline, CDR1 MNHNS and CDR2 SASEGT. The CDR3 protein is CASSELPGPYNEQFF. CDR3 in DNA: TGTGCCAGCAGTGAACTCCCTGGGCCCTACAATGAGCAGTTCTTC.

The CDR3 nucleotides are TGTGCCAGCAGCCGGAGCACAGATACGCAGTATTTT. Protein sequence: CASSRSTDTQYF. The chain employs TRBV13 and TRBJ2-3; D ambiguous. V gave up 5 bases and J gave up 0 bases, with 3 bases separating them. CDR3 size: 12 residues. The germline gives CDR1 PRHDT, CDR2 FYEKMQ (reference sequence).

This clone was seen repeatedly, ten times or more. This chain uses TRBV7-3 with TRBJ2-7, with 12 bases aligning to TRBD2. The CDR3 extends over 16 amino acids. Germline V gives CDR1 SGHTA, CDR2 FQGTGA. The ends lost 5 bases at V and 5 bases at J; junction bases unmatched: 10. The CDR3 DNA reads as TGTGCCAGCAGCCCACAAGGACTAGCGGGAAGGAACGAGCAGTACTTC. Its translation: CASSPQGLAGRNEQYF.

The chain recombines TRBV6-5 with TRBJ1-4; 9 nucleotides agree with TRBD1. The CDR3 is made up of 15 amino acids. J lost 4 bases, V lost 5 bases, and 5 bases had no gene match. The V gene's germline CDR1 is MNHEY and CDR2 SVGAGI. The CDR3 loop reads CASSLGQGLNEKLFF. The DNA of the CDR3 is TGTGCCAGCAGTCTTGGACAGGGGCTTAATGAAAAACTGTTTTTT.

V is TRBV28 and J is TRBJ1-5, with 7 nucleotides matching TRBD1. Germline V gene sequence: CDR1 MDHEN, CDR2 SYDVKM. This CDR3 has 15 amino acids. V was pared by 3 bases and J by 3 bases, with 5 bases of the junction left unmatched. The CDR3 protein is CASSLSTGSNQPQHF. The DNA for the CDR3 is TGTGCCAGCAGTTTGTCGACAGGGTCCAATCAGCCCCAGCATTTT.

CDR3 protein: CASSQLDRTYEQYF. CDR3 bases: TGTGCCAGCAGCCAGCTGGACAGGACCTACGAGCAGTACTTC. The chain links TRBV21-1 to TRBJ2-7; TRBD1, the table's D call, was not compared with the DNA. TRBV21-1 is a pseudogene segment. This CDR3 spans 14 amino acids.

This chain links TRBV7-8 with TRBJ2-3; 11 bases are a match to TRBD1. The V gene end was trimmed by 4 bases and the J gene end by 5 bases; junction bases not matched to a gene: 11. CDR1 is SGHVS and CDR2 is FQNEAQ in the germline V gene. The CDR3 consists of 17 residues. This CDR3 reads CASSSNLPGQGVDTQYF. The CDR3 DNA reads TGTGCCAGCAGCTCCAACCTTCCGGGACAGGGGGTAGATACGCAGTATTTT. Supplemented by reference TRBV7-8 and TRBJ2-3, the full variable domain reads GAGVSQSPRYKVAKRGQDVALRCDPISGHVSLFWYQQALGQGPEFLTYFQNEAQLDKSGLPSDRFFAERPEGSVSTLKIQRTQQEDSAVYLCASSSNLPGQGVDTQYFGPGTRLTVL.

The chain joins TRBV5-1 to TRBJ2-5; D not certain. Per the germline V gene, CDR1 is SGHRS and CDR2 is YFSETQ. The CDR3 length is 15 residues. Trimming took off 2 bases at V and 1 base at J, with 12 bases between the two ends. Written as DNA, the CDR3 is TGCGCCAGCAGCTTACAGTCAAGGCTCCAAGAGACCCAGTACTTC. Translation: CASSLQSRLQETQYF.